The rows below give T cell receptor beta chains drawn from one sample of a study of T cell responses to AZD1222 COVID-19 vaccine. The table came from immunoSEQ multiplex PCR; TCRdb's copy has only in-frame clones and leaves some out. This sample carries 130,000 to 150,000 clones, approximately 94% of them seen once, and the ten largest clones take about 1.9%. The sample in question was peripheral blood, obtained on day 0 of AZD1222 vaccination. The receptors originated from an adult in good health. Both conserved end residues are part of each CDR3. A D gene is named only where the DNA matches it firmly. Rows may omit the clone size; those that give it use once, few, many or a size class.

J | V | size | D | CDR3 | DNA
TRBJ2-2 | TRBV7-2 | once | . | CASSLAGVAAGELFF | TGTGCCAGCAGCTTAGCGGGGGTTGCGGCCGGGGAGCTGTTTTTT
TRBJ2-7 | TRBV7-2 | . | . | CASSLDNTYEQYF | TGTGCCAGCAGCTTGGACAACACCTACGAGCAGTACTTC
TRBJ2-2 | TRBV9 | . | . | CASSVGGVGTGELFF | TGTGCCAGCAGCGTAGGGGGGGTTGGCACCGGGGAGCTGTTTTTT
TRBJ2-3 | TRBV27 | . | . | CASPVGCGDTDTQYF | TGTGCCAGCCCCGTAGGGTGCGGGGACACAGATACGCAGTATTTT
TRBJ2-1 | TRBV11-3 | . | . | CASSLRGGNEQFF | TGTGCCAGCAGCTTACGAGGGGGAAATGAGCAGTTCTTC
TRBJ1-2 | TRBV5-4 | . | . | CASSSPRGSPYGYTF | TGTGCCAGCAGCTCACCGAGGGGGTCCCCCTATGGCTACACCTTC
TRBJ1-1 | TRBV5-1 | . | . | CASRALQGLMNTEAFF | TGCGCCAGCAGAGCCCTACAGGGCCTAATGAACACTGAAGCTTTCTTT
TRBJ1-3 | TRBV13 | . | . | CASSLVTGKAGNTIYF | TGTGCCAGCAGCTTAGTAACTGGGAAAGCTGGAAACACCATATATTTT
TRBJ1-5 | TRBV15 | . | . | CATSRGYNQPQHF | TGTGCCACCAGCAGGGGATACAATCAGCCCCAGCATTTT
TRBJ1-3 | TRBV6-5 | once | TRBD1 | CASSYAGTGGNTIYF | TGTGCCAGCAGTTACGCGGGGACAGGAGGAAACACCATATATTTT
TRBJ1-2 | TRBV6-6 | . | TRBD1 | CASSYSGDRGGEGYTF | TGTGCCAGCAGTTACTCCGGAGACAGGGGAGGTGAGGGCTACACCTTC
TRBJ2-2 | TRBV6-5 | . | . | CASTNTGELFF | TGTGCCAGCACCAACACCGGGGAGCTGTTTTTT
TRBJ1-3 | TRBV2 | . | . | CASSAQSRTGNTIYF | TGTGCCAGCAGTGCCCAGTCCCGCACTGGAAACACCATATATTTT
TRBJ1-1 | TRBV10-3 | . | . | CAISENPGAEAFF | TGTGCCATCAGTGAGAACCCCGGGGCTGAAGCTTTCTTT
TRBJ1-5 | TRBV6-5 | . | . | CARAGGVGVGRPQHF | TGTGCCCGCGCGGGGGGGGTGGGGGTGGGCAGACCCCAGCATTTT
TRBJ1-5 | TRBV19 | . | . | CASSQDTPSNQPQHF | TGTGCCAGTAGTCAGGACACACCTAGCAATCAGCCCCAGCATTTT